This TCR beta chain was found in a study of glioma-infiltrating T cells after dendritic cell vaccination. Across the study: Dendritic cell vaccination trial patients had either newly diagnosed or recurrent glioblastoma. At biweekly intervals, patients got three intradermal dendritic cell vaccine injections.

Trimming pared 5 bases from V and 6 bases from J, leaving 19 bases between. The germline gives CDR1 KGHSH, CDR2 LQKENI. CDR3 size: 16 residues. Time point of the sample: after dendritic cell vaccination, including at tumor progression/relapse. Input was 1.5 to 2.5 ug genomic DNA, or all available if less. The primer mix had 60 V beta and 13 J beta primers. Assay used: immunoSEQ multiplex PCR; TCRdb lists only in-frame clones, some missing. The sample comprises fewer than 90,000 clones, less than 90% of which are singletons, and 5.5% to 8% rests with the top ten. The material sequenced was blood, taken after dendritic cell vaccination. The sequence was collected from a human donor with glioblastoma. The V gene is TRBV18, the J gene TRBJ1-4; no firm D call. The CDR3 coding sequence is TGTGCCAGCTCAACCATGTCGGCGGAGAGGGATGAAAAACTGTTTTTT. Translated, it gives CASSTMSAERDEKLFF.